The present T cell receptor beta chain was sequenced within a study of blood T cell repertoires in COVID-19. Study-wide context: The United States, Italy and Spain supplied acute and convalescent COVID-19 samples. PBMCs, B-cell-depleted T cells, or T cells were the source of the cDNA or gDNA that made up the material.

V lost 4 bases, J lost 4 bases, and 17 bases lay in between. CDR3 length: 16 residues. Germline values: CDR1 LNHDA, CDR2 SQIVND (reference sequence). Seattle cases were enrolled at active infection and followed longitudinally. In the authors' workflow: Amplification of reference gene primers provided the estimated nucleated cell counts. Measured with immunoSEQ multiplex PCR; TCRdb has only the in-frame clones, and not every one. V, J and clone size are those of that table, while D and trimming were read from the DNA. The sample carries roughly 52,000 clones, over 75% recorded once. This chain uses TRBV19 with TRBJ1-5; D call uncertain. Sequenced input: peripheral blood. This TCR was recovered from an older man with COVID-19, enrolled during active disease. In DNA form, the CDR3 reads TGTGCCAGTAGTACGCAAGAGGGCGCAGGAAATCAGCCCCAGCATTTT. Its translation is CASSTQEGAGNQPQHF.